These T cell receptor beta chains were read from a single sample in a study of identical twins. TCRdb re-called the 5' RACE reads with MiXCR, one entry per CDR3 protein. The sample lists under 1 million distinct CDR3 sequences, approximately 13% occurring once. Separately, the same data were catalogued under a study of yellow fever vaccine responses in identical twins.

The sequenced material came from PBMCs. All receptors derive from a woman younger than 30 in good health. CDR3s include the opening cysteine and the closing phenylalanine or tryptophan. Each record gives: J gene, D gene, CDR3 length, clone size, V gene, CDR3 DNA, CDR3 protein. The D gene is left open where the match is weak. A clone size is listed for some rows: how often the clone was seen (once, few, many), or a class if it is expanded.

TRBJ2-5,NA,15,NA,TRBV7-9,TGTGCCAGCAGCTTAGTGGTAGGCTCGGGAGAGACCCAGTACTTC,CASSLVVGSGETQYF
TRBJ1-5,TRBD1,15,few,TRBV19,TGTGCCAGTAGTAGGCCGGGACAGGGGTTTCAGCCCCAGCATTTT,CASSRPGQGFQPQHF
TRBJ2-1,TRBD2,18,once,TRBV11-2,TGTGCCAGCAGCTTAGATAATGTAGCGGGGCTTCACTACAATGAGCAGTTCTTC,CASSLDNVAGLHYNEQFF
TRBJ1-4,NA,14,NA,TRBV28,TGTGCCAGCAGTCCCGGGCCTCGAAATGAAAAACTGTTTTTT,CASSPGPRNEKLFF
TRBJ2-7,NA,15,NA,TRBV14,TGTGCCAGCAGCCGCTCGGGACCGGGGACCTACGAGCAGTACTTC,CASSRSGPGTYEQYF
TRBJ2-5,NA,15,few,TRBV12-3/TRBV12-4,TGTGCCAGCAGTTTTAGGGCGTCGTACCAAGAGACCCAGTACTTC,CASSFRASYQETQYF
TRBJ2-4,NA,16,NA,TRBV6-1,TGTGCCAGCAGGGTCCAGGGCGGGATTACCAAAAACATTCAGTACTTC,CASRVQGGITKNIQYF
TRBJ2-7,TRBD1,15,few,TRBV20-1,TGCAGTGCTAGAGCTAACAGGGGGCCGCGGGACGAGCAGTACTTC,CSARANRGPRDEQYF
TRBJ2-1,NA,13,few,TRBV24-1,TGTGCCACTCCCTCGAGCTCCTACAATGAGCAGTTCTTC,CATPSSSYNEQFF
TRBJ2-3,NA,17,few,TRBV2,TGTGCCAGCAGTGAAGGGTTCACGGGCCGCTTGGCAGATACGCAGTATTTT,CASSEGFTGRLADTQYF
TRBJ2-5,TRBD2,15,once,TRBV9,TGTGCCAGCAGCGTAGCTAGCGGGAGGTTGGAGACCCAGTACTTC,CASSVASGRLETQYF
TRBJ2-5,NA,14,many,TRBV5-1,TGCGCCAGCAGCGGGGGACACCTCGGAGAGACCCAGTACTTC,CASSGGHLGETQYF
TRBJ2-7,NA,16,few,TRBV5-6,TGTGCCAGCAGCTTTAAAGCCGGGACCCGCACCTACGAGCAGTACTTC,CASSFKAGTRTYEQYF
TRBJ1-3,NA,13,few,TRBV6-1,TGTGCCAGCAGGGTTGAGGTCGGAAACACCATATATTTT,CASRVEVGNTIYF
TRBJ1-1,NA,14,few,TRBV18,TGTGCCACCTCCGGGACCCCAAGGGACACTGAAGCTTTCTTT,CATSGTPRDTEAFF
TRBJ1-1,NA,13,NA,TRBV25-1,TGTGCCAGCACCCTCGGGGGAGAAACTGAAGCTTTCTTT,CASTLGGETEAFF
TRBJ1-4,NA,12,few,TRBV29-1,TGCAGCGTTGAAGATCGCAGGGAAAAACTGTTTTTT,CSVEDRREKLFF
TRBJ2-5,NA,16,NA,TRBV3-1,TGTGCCAGCAGCCAAGGAGGATTAGGGAGGAAAGAGACCCAGTACTTC,CASSQGGLGRKETQYF
TRBJ2-7,TRBD1,16,few,TRBV6-5,TGTGCCAGCAGTTCCCGGACAGGGAATAAGGGATACGAGCAGTACTTC,CASSSRTGNKGYEQYF
TRBJ2-7,TRBD2,17,NA,TRBV11-2,TGTGCCAGCAGCTTATCTGGGGGGGGAGGCACATCCTACGAGCAGTACTTC,CASSLSGGGGTSYEQYF
TRBJ2-3,TRBD2,16,few,TRBV7-6,TGTGCCAGCAGCTTAGGTAGCGGGGGGGCCGGTGATACGCAGTATTTT,CASSLGSGGAGDTQYF
TRBJ2-3,TRBD2,15,many,TRBV20-1,TGCAGTGCTAGTAGCGGGGGGGCGTTCGGAGATACGCAGTATTTT,CSASSGGAFGDTQYF
TRBJ2-3,NA,16,few,TRBV5-1,TGCGCCAGCAGCCTTGCCCTAGGGGGGAACACAGATACGCAGTATTTT,CASSLALGGNTDTQYF
TRBJ2-1,NA,14,many,TRBV7-9,TGTGCCAGCAGCTCGACTCTACGTCTTAATGAGCAGTTCTTC,CASSSTLRLNEQFF
TRBJ2-2,NA,15,many,TRBV7-2,TGTGCCAGCAGCTCCCCCGGCAGGGTCCTCGGGGAGCTGTTTTTT,CASSSPGRVLGELFF
TRBJ2-3,TRBD2,16,few,TRBV2,TGTGCCAGCAGTGAGAATATTCGCGGGAGCGCAGATACGCAGTATTTT,CASSENIRGSADTQYF
TRBJ1-2,TRBD1,13,few,TRBV3-1,TGTGCCAGCAGCCAGACAGGGACCTATGGCTACACCTTC,CASSQTGTYGYTF
TRBJ2-1,TRBD2,16,few,TRBV4-2,TGTGCCAGCAGCCAATTCGCGGGGGGGTCCTACAATGAGCAGTTCTTC,CASSQFAGGSYNEQFF
TRBJ2-2,NA,13,NA,TRBV20-1,TGCAGTGCTAGCCCGCTACAGACCGGGGAGCTGTTTTTT,CSASPLQTGELFF
TRBJ2-1,TRBD2,16,NA,TRBV20-1,TGCAGTGCTAGAGATCCTGGGACTAGCGGGAACAATGAGCAGTTCTTC,CSARDPGTSGNNEQFF
TRBJ1-5,NA,14,NA,TRBV27,TGTGCCAGCAGTTCATACATGGGCAATCAGCCCCAGCATTTT,CASSSYMGNQPQHF
TRBJ2-5,NA,13,NA,TRBV28,TGTGCCACCTTCAATTTCCCCCAAGAGACCCAGTACTTC,CATFNFPQETQYF
TRBJ1-1,NA,13,NA,TRBV9,TGTGCCAGCAGCGTAGCTTTTACAGTTGAAGCTTTCTTT,CASSVAFTVEAFF
TRBJ2-7,NA,11,NA,TRBV29-1,TGCAGCGTTTCCGGGGCCCCGGAGCAGTACTTC,CSVSGAPEQYF
TRBJ2-2,NA,16,few,TRBV4-1,TGCGCCAGCAGCCAAGAATCAGGGGCGTGGACCGGGGAGCTGTTTTTT,CASSQESGAWTGELFF
TRBJ1-4,TRBD1,17,NA,TRBV7-8,TGTGCCAGCAGCCTGGGGGCCGGGACAGGGTACGGCGAAAAACTGTTTTTT,CASSLGAGTGYGEKLFF
TRBJ2-1,NA,17,many,TRBV24-1,TGTGCCACCAGTGACCCTAGACACCTTTCACCAGGTAATGAGCAGTTCTTC,CATSDPRHLSPGNEQFF
TRBJ2-5,TRBD2,17,NA,TRBV4-1,TGCGCCAGCAGCCAAGGGAGCGGGGACCTTATGGGAGAGACCCAGTACTTC,CASSQGSGDLMGETQYF